This TCR beta chain emerged from a study of Graves' ophthalmopathy and Graves' hyperthyroidism. This clonotype was counted many times. Its antigen is as yet unknown. Beta-chain TCR CDR3 regions were amplified from RNA transcripts. After a first-round RT-PCR with HTBI primers, a second-round multiplex PCR was run. TCRdb passed the multiplex PCR reads through MiXCR, listing each CDR3 protein once. The repertoire holds fewer than 600,000 distinct CDR3 sequences, with under 15% as singletons. Ophthalmopathy in the donors was of moderate-to-severe activity, with CAS ≥3, NOSPECS ≥4 and duration under 3 months. Symptoms, serum thyroxine and TRAb, thyroid ultrasound, and orbital computed tomography formed the diagnostic basis. This CDR3 has 14 residues. Germline V lookup: CDR1 MNHNS, CDR2 SASEGT. Trimming stripped 6 bases from V and 2 bases from J, with 14 bases between. Study-wide findings and caveats: For separating ophthalmopathy from stable hyperthyroidism, a 13-signature model gave approximately 90% sensitivity and around 80% specificity. Blood repertoires reportedly contained most expanded thyroid clonotypes above 0.001 frequency.

Sequenced input: blood. The TCR originated in a woman in her twenties or thirties with Graves' ophthalmopathy. The V call is TRBV6-1, the J call TRBJ2-7, with D possibly being TRBD1 (6 bases). The chain's CDR3 is CASRRDIPPYEQYF. DNA of the CDR3: TGTGCCAGCAGGAGGGACATACCGCCCTACGAGCAGTACTTC.